Below are 26 T cell receptor beta chains sequenced from a single sample in a study of T cell responses to AZD1222 COVID-19 vaccine. Sequencing used immunoSEQ multiplex PCR; TCRdb keeps in-frame clones, though not all of them. The data hold about 200,000 clones, with about 95% observed a single time. Source: peripheral blood, taken 28 days after the second dose of the MenACWY control vaccine. The receptors shown here come from an adult who received the MenACWY meningococcal vaccine as a control.

CDR3 nucleotides: TGTGCTAGTGGTAACCGGGACAGGGTCAATGAGCAGTTCTTC. Translation: CASGNRDRVNEQFF. The V and J genes are TRBV12-5 and TRBJ2-1; 9 positions agree with TRBD1. CDR3 size: 14 residues. V trimming: 5 bases; J trimming: 6 bases; junction bases outside the gene matches: 5. Germline CDR1 reads LGHNT; CDR2 reads FRNRAP.

The J gene is TRBJ2-2, the V gene TRBV7-9; D call uncertain. The germline CDR1 and CDR2 sequences are SEHNR and FQNEAQ (reference sequence). Trimming pared 3 bases from V and 7 bases from J, leaving 9 bases between. This CDR3 is built from 13 residues. CDR3 amino acids: CASSFLSDGELFF. DNA for the CDR3: TGTGCCAGCAGCTTTCTATCGGACGGGGAGCTGTTTTTT.

This sequence joins TRBV30 and TRBJ2-1, with D possibly being TRBD1 (5 bases). Germline-derived CDR1 and CDR2 are GTSNPN and SVGIG (reference sequence). V dropped 1 base and J dropped 9 bases, with 10 bases sitting between them. The CDR3 sequence is 12 residues long. The CDR3 loop reads CAWSAFGAEQFF. The CDR3 nucleotides read TGTGCCTGGAGTGCGTTTGGGGCTGAGCAGTTCTTC.

The CDR3 region is CASSLGGAQPQHF. As DNA, the CDR3 is TGTGCCAGCAGCTTAGGGGGGGCTCAGCCCCAGCATTTT. This chain joins TRBV7-2 and TRBJ1-5; tentative D call: TRBD1 (6 bases). Germline CDR1 and CDR2: SGHTA and FQGNSA. This CDR3 has 13 amino acids. The V end lost 1 base, the J end lost 6 bases, and 7 bases lay between the germline ends.

This chain links TRBV7-2 with TRBJ2-7, with 12 nucleotides matching TRBD1. The CDR3 is made up of 15 amino acids. Germline V CDR1 and CDR2: SGHTA, FQGNSA. V lost 5 bases and J lost 3; bases outside the gene matches: 5. The CDR3 bases are TGTGCCAGCAGCCCAGGGACAGGGGGCCTCTACGAGCAGTACTTC. Protein product: CASSPGTGGLYEQYF.

The chain links TRBV5-5 to TRBJ2-1, with TRBD1 as a possible D gene (6 bases). Germline V gene sequence: CDR1 SGHKS, CDR2 YYEKEE (reference sequence). The ends were cut back, 0 bases at V and 0 bases at J, with 10 bases in the middle. This CDR3 comprises 16 residues. The CDR3 nucleotides read TGTGCCAGCAGCTTGGTAGGACAGATCTCCTACAATGAGCAGTTCTTC. This codes for CASSLVGQISYNEQFF.

The chain has TRBV18 and TRBJ2-1; 10 nucleotides agree with TRBD1. Per germline, CDR1 KGHSH and CDR2 LQKENI. V trimming: 3 bases; J trimming: 4 bases; junction bases outside the gene matches: 3. The CDR3 totals 15 residues. DNA for the CDR3: TGTGCCAGCTCACCTGGGACAGGGGATTACAATGAGCAGTTCTTC. It encodes CASSPGTGDYNEQFF. Combining the CDR3 with reference TRBV18 and TRBJ2-1 gives the whole variable domain NAGVMQNPRHLVRRRGQEARLRCSPMKGHSHVYWYRQLPEEGLKFMVYLQKENIIDESGMPKERFSAEFPKEGPSILRIQQVVRGDSAAYFCASSPGTGDYNEQFFGPGTRLTVL.

This chain uses TRBV7-9 with TRBJ1-1, with a tentative D call TRBD1 (5 bases). Per the germline V gene, CDR1 is SEHNR and CDR2 is FQNEAQ (reference sequence). V lost 5 bases and J 4 bases, leaving 17 bases between the germline ends. CDR3 length: 15 amino acids. The CDR3 sequence: CASSTRRVRGTEAFF. The DNA for the CDR3 is TGTGCCAGCAGCACGCGCAGGGTCCGGGGCACTGAAGCTTTCTTT.

The chain is built from TRBV25-1 and TRBJ2-7; D gene ambiguous. This CDR3 spans 15 amino acids. Trimming pared 1 base from V and 9 bases from J, leaving 19 bases between. CDR1 is MGHDK and CDR2 is SYGVNS in the germline V gene. CDR3 DNA: TGTGCCAGCAGTGAATCCCAGACTGTCGCCCAAGGGCAGTACTTC. Protein: CASSESQTVAQGQYF.

This clone was detected once. The V and J genes are TRBV10-3 and TRBJ2-2; D perhaps matches TRBD2 (5 bases). The V gene's germline CDR1 is ENHRY and CDR2 SYGVKD. This CDR3 region has 18 residues. Trimming stripped 6 bases from V and 5 bases from J, with 25 bases between. The chain's CDR3 is CAISNGRTTGFGTGELFF. In nucleotides, the CDR3 is TGTGCCATCAGCAACGGCCGAACAACGGGGTTTGGGACCGGGGAGCTGTTTTTT.

This chain joins TRBV27 and TRBJ2-7; 7 nucleotides match TRBD1. V gave up 2 bases and J gave up 0 bases; unmatched junction bases: 4. Looked up from germline, CDR1 is MNHEY and CDR2 is SMNVEV (reference sequence). The CDR3 spans 15 residues. In nucleotides, the CDR3 is TGTGCCAGCAGTTTAGAGGCAGGGGGCTCCTACGAGCAGTACTTC. Its translation is CASSLEAGGSYEQYF.

This rearrangement joins TRBV29-1 to TRBJ1-2; possibly TRBD1 for D (5 bases). Looked up from germline, CDR1 is SQVTM and CDR2 is ANQGSEA. The CDR3 sequence is 12 residues long. V was clipped by 1 base and J by 4 bases, with 7 bases between them. In DNA, the CDR3 is TGCAGCGTTGAAGCAGGGAGCTATGGCTACACCTTC. It encodes CSVEAGSYGYTF. Using reference TRBV29-1 and TRBJ1-2 for the parts outside the CDR3, the full variable domain is SAVISQKPSRDICQRGTSLTIQCQVDSQVTMMFWYRQQPGQSLTLIATANQGSEATYESGFVIDKFPISRPNLTFSTLTVSNMSPEDSSIYLCSVEAGSYGYTFGSGTRLTVV.

The chain joins TRBV6-4 to TRBJ2-3, with TRBD1 as a possible D gene (6 bases). CDR3 size: 15 residues. V lost 0 bases and J lost 9, with 16 bases in between. Germline V lookup: CDR1 MRHNA, CDR2 SNTAGT. CDR3 sequence reads: CASSDSAGAGGTQYF. The CDR3 DNA sequence: TGTGCCAGCAGTGACTCGGCAGGGGCTGGGGGCACGCAGTATTTT.

The rearrangement joins TRBV29-1 to TRBJ2-7; D may be TRBD1 or TRBD2 (5 bases each). This CDR3 is built from 13 residues. Trimming stripped 7 bases from V and 4 bases from J, with 17 bases between. Germline V gives CDR1 SQVTM, CDR2 ANQGSEA. CDR3 sequence (DNA): TGCAGCGGAGGTGAGGGGCACCAATACGAGCAGTACTTC. Amino acids: CSGGEGHQYEQYF.

This sequence joins TRBV5-1 and TRBJ1-1, with TRBD1 as a possible D gene (5 bases). Trimming removed 4 bases from V and 1 base from J, with 8 bases in between. The CDR3 length is 13 residues. Germline V gene data show CDR1 as SGHRS and CDR2 as YFSETQ. The CDR3 sequence is CASSRDGNTEAFF. Here the CDR3 DNA reads TGCGCCAGCAGCAGGGACGGGAACACTGAAGCTTTCTTT.

The chain joins TRBV5-4 to TRBJ2-7; TRBD1 matches 8 bases. V dropped 3 bases and J dropped 0; count of bases not matched to a gene: 11. Germline V gene sequence: CDR1 SGHNT, CDR2 YYREEE (reference sequence). CDR3 length: 17 amino acids. CDR3 region: CASSSPDRGPHSYEQYF. CDR3 DNA: TGTGCCAGCAGCTCACCCGACAGGGGACCCCACTCCTACGAGCAGTACTTC.

J is TRBJ1-1 and V is TRBV6-1; weak D call: TRBD1 (5 bases). The CDR3 totals 18 residues. The V and J ends lost 2 bases and 0 bases respectively, with 19 bases between them. The V gene's germline CDR1 is MNHNS and CDR2 SASEGT. The CDR3 loop is CASSERPGSVPVNTEAFF. CDR3 bases: TGTGCCAGCAGTGAACGCCCAGGGTCCGTGCCCGTGAACACTGAAGCTTTCTTT.

The chain combines TRBV7-9 with TRBJ2-7; tentative D call: TRBD1 (5 bases). Germline assignment: CDR1 SEHNR and CDR2 FQNEAQ (reference sequence). V was pared by 3 bases and J by 2 bases, with 14 bases between. The CDR3 is 15 amino acids. The CDR3 DNA sequence: TGTGCCAGCAGCTTCCCCGACAGTTGGGCCTACGAGCAGTACTTC. Translation gives CASSFPDSWAYEQYF.

The count of this clone is one. Written as DNA, the CDR3 is TGTGCCAGTAGTATAAGTGTTTCCGGGATTTATGGCTACACCTTC. Protein product: CASSISVSGIYGYTF. V usage is TRBV19 and J usage is TRBJ1-2; D is uncertain. The V end was cut by 2 bases, the J end by 5 bases, with 15 bases between. The germline V gene has CDR1 LNHDA and CDR2 SQIVND (reference sequence). The CDR3 extends over 15 amino acids.

This clone was found a few times. The V gene is TRBV6-2 or TRBV6-3, the J gene TRBJ1-2; 11 nucleotides match TRBD1. The CDR3 is 16 amino acids. V lost 6 bases, J lost 2 bases, and 8 bases stayed unmatched. From germline, CDR1 is MNHEY and CDR2 SVGEGT. The CDR3 protein is CASSPIRTGGNYGYTF. The CDR3 bases are TGTGCCAGCAGCCCAATACGGACAGGGGGCAACTATGGCTACACCTTC.

V is TRBV13 and J is TRBJ1-2; 10 nucleotides line up with TRBD1. The V and J ends lost 3 bases and 4 bases, in that order; junction bases with no gene match: 5. The CDR3 covers 15 residues. Germline CDR1 is PRHDT and CDR2 is FYEKMQ (reference sequence). CDR3 amino acids: CASSLGGQGFYGYTF. CDR3 nucleotides: TGTGCCAGCAGCTTGGGGGGACAGGGGTTCTATGGCTACACCTTC.

The chain employs TRBV11-2 and TRBJ2-7, with TRBD2 matching over 13 bases. The V and J ends lost 5 bases and 0 bases, in that order; junction bases with no gene match: 4. CDR3 length: 16 amino acids. Per the germline V gene, CDR1 is SGHAT and CDR2 is FQNNGV. Written as DNA, the CDR3 is TGTGCCAGCAGCACTAGCGGGAGGGGTAGCTCCTACGAGCAGTACTTC. Protein: CASSTSGRGSSYEQYF.

This chain uses TRBV28 with TRBJ1-5, with TRBD1 matching 9 bases. Germline CDR1 is MDHEN and CDR2 is SYDVKM. V was pared by 3 bases and J by 5 bases, with 8 bases of the junction left unmatched. The CDR3 has 16 amino acids. CDR3 residues: CASSLLQGAIHQPQHF. The CDR3, as DNA: TGTGCCAGCAGTTTGCTACAGGGGGCGATCCATCAGCCCCAGCATTTT.

The chain recombines TRBV6-2 or TRBV6-3 with TRBJ2-3, with TRBD2 matching 8 bases. V was clipped by 2 bases and J by 6 bases; unmatched bases: 13. The CDR3 has 17 residues. CDR1 and CDR2 (germline): MNHEY, SVGEGT. The CDR3 region is CASSYRGLAGISDTQYF. The CDR3 DNA is TGTGCCAGCAGTTACCGGGGTCTAGCGGGCATATCGGATACGCAGTATTTT.

The gene calls are TRBV7-9 and TRBJ1-1; possible D gene TRBD1, 5 bases. V lost 5 bases and J lost 10, with 11 bases in between. The CDR3 extends over 11 amino acids. Germline CDR1 is SEHNR and CDR2 is FQNEAQ (reference sequence). Written as DNA, the CDR3 is TGTGCCAGCAGCGCGATGGGGGGAGCTTTCTTT. Translated, it gives CASSAMGGAFF.

The gene calls are TRBV10-3 and TRBJ1-5; 9 bases are a match to TRBD1. In germline, CDR1 is ENHRY, CDR2 SYGVKD. V lost 4 bases to trimming and J lost 7 bases; unmatched junction nucleotides: 8. CDR3 size: 15 residues. The CDR3: CAISGDREAGQPQHF. The CDR3 region has the DNA TGTGCCATCAGTGGGGACAGGGAGGCGGGACAGCCCCAGCATTTT.